Listed here are 3 T cell receptor beta chains from one sample, sequenced in a study of OX40 agonist ivuxolimab in advanced cancers. Using immunoSEQ multiplex PCR, the repertoire was profiled, and TCRdb retains in-frame clones only, with some absent. The sample shows tens of thousands of clones, 91% of them seen only once. Sequenced material: CD4+ or CD8+ T cells sorted from blood, taken in a trial of the OX40 agonist ivuxolimab. The receptors were sampled from an adult with an advanced solid tumor such as melanoma, head and neck, liver or kidney cancer.

This clone was recorded a few times. This rearrangement joins TRBV10-1 to TRBJ1-5; D perhaps matches TRBD1 (6 bases). Trimming cost V 5 bases and J 5 bases, with 10 bases left between them. Germline CDR1 reads WNHNN; CDR2 reads SYGVQD (reference sequence). The CDR3 has 13 amino acids. DNA for the CDR3: TGCGCCAGCAGTTCAGGGGTCGATCAGCCCCAGCATTTT. Translating it yields CASSSGVDQPQHF.

This clone was counted once. This sequence joins TRBV2 and TRBJ1-4; weak D call: TRBD1 (5 bases). Germline assignment: CDR1 SNHLY and CDR2 FYNNEI. The CDR3 covers 16 residues. Trimming cost V 0 bases and J 10 bases, with 18 bases left between them. In DNA, the CDR3 is TGTGCCAGCAGTGAAGCGCTTGGGACGGCCGTAGGAAAACTGTTTTTT. Amino acid sequence: CASSEALGTAVGKLFF. The full variable domain, completed using reference TRBV2 and TRBJ1-4, is EPEVTQTPSHQVTQMGQEVILRCVPISNHLYFYWYRQILGQKVEFLVSFYNNEISEKSEIFDDQFSVERPDGSNFTLKIRSTKLEDSAMYFCASSEALGTAVGKLFFGSGTQLSVL.

CDR3 amino acids: CASSRSGGQETQYF. As DNA, the CDR3 is TGTGCCAGCTCACGGTCGGGGGGTCAGGAGACCCAGTACTTC. This chain links TRBV18 with TRBJ2-5; 7 nucleotides agree with TRBD2. Unmatched junction bases numbered 7, after V lost 4 bases and J lost 5 bases. The CDR3 totals 14 residues. CDR1 KGHSH and CDR2 LQKENI come from the germline V gene.